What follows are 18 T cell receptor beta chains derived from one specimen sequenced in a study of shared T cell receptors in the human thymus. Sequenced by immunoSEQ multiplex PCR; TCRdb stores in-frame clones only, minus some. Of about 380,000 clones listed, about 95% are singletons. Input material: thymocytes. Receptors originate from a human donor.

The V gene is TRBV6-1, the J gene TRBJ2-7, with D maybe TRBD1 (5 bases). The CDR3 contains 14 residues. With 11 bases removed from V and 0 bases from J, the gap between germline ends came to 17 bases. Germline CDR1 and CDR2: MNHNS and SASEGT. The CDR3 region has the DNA TGTGCCTCTTCTGGTCGACAGTACTCCTACGAGCAGTACTTC. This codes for CASSGRQYSYEQYF.

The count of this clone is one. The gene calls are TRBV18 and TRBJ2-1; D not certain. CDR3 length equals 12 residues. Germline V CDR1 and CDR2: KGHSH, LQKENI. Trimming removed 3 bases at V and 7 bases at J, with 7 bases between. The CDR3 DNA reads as TGTGCCAGCTCACCCATTAGGAATGAGCAGTTCTTC. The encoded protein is CASSPIRNEQFF.

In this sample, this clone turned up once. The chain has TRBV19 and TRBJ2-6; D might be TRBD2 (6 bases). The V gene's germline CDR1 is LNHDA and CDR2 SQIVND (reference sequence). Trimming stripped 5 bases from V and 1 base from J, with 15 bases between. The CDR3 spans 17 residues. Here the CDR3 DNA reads TGTGCCAGTAGTCCCCCGGGGGTAGGATCTGGGGCCAACGTCCTGACTTTC. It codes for CASSPPGVGSGANVLTF.

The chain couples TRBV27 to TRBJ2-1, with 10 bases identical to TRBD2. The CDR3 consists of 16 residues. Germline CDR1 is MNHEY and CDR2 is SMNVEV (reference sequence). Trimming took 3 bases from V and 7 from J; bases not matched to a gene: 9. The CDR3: CASSFPAGGPRNEQFF. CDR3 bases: TGTGCCAGCAGTTTCCCAGCGGGAGGGCCCCGAAATGAGCAGTTCTTC.

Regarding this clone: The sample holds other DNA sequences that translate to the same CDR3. CDR3 in amino acids: CASSLRGPAFF. CDR3 nucleotide sequence: TGTGCCAGCAGTCTCCGGGGGCCAGCTTTCTTT. The rearrangement uses TRBV28 and TRBJ1-1, with D perhaps matching TRBD1 (6 bases). The length of the CDR3 is 11 residues. Trimming removed 5 bases from V and 10 bases from J, with 11 bases in between. From germline, CDR1 is MDHEN and CDR2 SYDVKM.

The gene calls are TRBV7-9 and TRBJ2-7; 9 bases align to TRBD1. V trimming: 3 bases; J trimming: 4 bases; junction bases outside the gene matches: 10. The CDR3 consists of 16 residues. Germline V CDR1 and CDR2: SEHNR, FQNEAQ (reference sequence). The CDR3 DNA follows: TGTGCCAGCAGCTTCAAACCCGGGACAGGGATTTACGAGCAGTACTTC. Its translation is CASSFKPGTGIYEQYF.

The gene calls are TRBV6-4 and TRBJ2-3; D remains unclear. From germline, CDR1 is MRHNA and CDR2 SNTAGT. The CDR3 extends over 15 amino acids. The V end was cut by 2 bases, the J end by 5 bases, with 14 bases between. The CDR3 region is CASSDVVRGIDTQYF. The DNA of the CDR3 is TGTGCCAGCAGTGACGTGGTCCGAGGTATAGATACGCAGTATTTT.

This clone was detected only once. CDR3 nucleotide sequence: TGTGCCAGCCATGGGGGGGAGAGAGACAATGAGCAGTTCTTC. Translated, it gives CASHGGERDNEQFF. This rearrangement joins TRBV19 to TRBJ2-1; 7 positions match TRBD2. J gave up 5 bases and V 9 bases, and 10 bases lay outside the gene matches. The germline V gene has CDR1 LNHDA and CDR2 SQIVND (reference sequence). CDR3 length: 14 amino acids.

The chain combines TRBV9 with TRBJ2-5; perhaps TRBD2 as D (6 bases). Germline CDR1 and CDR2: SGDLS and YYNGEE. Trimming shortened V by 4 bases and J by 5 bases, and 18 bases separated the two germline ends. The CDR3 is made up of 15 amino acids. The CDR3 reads CASSPWDGRAETQYF. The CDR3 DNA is TGTGCCAGCAGCCCCTGGGACGGGAGAGCGGAGACCCAGTACTTC.

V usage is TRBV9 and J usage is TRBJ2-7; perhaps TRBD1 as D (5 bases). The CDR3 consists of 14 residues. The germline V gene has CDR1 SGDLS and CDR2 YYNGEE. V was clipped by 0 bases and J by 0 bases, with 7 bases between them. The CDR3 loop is CASSVEGDSYEQYF. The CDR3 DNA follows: TGTGCCAGCAGCGTAGAAGGGGACTCCTACGAGCAGTACTTC. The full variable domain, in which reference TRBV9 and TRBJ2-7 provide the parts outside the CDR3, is DSGVTQTPKHLITATGQRVTLRCSPRSGDLSVYWYQQSLDQGLQFLIQYYNGEERAKGNILERFSAQQFPDLHSELNLSSLELGDSALYFCASSVEGDSYEQYFGPGTRLTVT.

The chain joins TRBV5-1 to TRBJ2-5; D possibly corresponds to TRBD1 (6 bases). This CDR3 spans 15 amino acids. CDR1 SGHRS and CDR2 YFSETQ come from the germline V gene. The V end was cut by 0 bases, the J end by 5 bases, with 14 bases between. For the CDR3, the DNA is TGCGCCAGCAGCTTGGAGACAGGCGGGCCGGAGACCCAGTACTTC. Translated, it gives CASSLETGGPETQYF.

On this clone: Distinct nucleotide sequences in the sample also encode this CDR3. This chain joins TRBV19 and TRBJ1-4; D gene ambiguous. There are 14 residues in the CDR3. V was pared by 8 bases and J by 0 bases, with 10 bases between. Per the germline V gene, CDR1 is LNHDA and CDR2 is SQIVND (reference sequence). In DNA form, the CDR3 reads TGTGCCAGTTCAAGCCGCGCAACTAATGAAAAACTGTTTTTT. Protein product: CASSSRATNEKLFF. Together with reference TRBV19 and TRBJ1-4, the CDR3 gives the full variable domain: DGGITQSPKYLFRKEGQNVTLSCEQNLNHDAMYWYRQDPGQGLRLIYYSQIVNDFQKGDIAEGYSVSREKKESFPLTVTSAQKNPTAFYLCASSSRATNEKLFFGSGTQLSVL.

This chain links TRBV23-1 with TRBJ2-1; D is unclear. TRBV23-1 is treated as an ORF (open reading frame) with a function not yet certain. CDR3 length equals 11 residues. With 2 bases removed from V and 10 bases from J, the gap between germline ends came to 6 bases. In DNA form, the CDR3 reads TGCGCCAGCAGTCAAGTGGGGGAGCAGTTCTTC. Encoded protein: CASSQVGEQFF.

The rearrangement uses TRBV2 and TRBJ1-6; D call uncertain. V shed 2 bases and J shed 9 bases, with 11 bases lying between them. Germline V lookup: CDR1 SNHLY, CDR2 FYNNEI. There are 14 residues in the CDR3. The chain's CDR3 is CASSERGGCSPLHF. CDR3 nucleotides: TGTGCCAGCAGTGAAAGAGGAGGGTGTTCACCCCTCCACTTT.

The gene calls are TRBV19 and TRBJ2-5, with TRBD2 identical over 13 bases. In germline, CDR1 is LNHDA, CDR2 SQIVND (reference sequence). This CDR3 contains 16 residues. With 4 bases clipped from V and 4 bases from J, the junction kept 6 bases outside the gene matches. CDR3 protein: CASSTWTSGRRETQYF. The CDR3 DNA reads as TGTGCCAGTAGTACCTGGACTAGCGGGAGAAGAGAGACCCAGTACTTC.

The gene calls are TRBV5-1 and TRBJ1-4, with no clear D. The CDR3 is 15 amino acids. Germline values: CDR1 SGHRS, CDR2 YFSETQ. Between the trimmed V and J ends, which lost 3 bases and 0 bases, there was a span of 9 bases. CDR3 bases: TGCGCCAGCAGCTGGGATCGATCAACTAATGAAAAACTGTTTTTT. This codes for CASSWDRSTNEKLFF. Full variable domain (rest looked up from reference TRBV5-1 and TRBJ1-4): KAGVTQTPRYLIKTRGQQVTLSCSPISGHRSVSWYQQTPGQGLQFLFEYFSETQRNKGNFPGRFSGRQFSNSRSEMNVSTLELGDSALYLCASSWDRSTNEKLFFGSGTQLSVL.

The DNA of the CDR3 is TGTGCCAGCAGCCTAGGGGGGGGAGCTGGAAACACCATATATTTT. Protein: CASSLGGGAGNTIYF. The rearrangement uses TRBV7-2 and TRBJ1-3, with D perhaps TRBD1 (6 bases). V dropped 5 bases and J dropped 2 bases, with 13 bases sitting between them. The germline V gene encodes CDR1 SGHTA and CDR2 FQGNSA. This CDR3 contains 15 residues.

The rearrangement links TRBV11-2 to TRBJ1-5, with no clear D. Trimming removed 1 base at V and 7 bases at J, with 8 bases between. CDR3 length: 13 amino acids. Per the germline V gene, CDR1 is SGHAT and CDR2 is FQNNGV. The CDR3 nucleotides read TGTGCCAGCAGCTTAGTGACGGGCCAGCCCCAGCATTTT. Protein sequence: CASSLVTGQPQHF.